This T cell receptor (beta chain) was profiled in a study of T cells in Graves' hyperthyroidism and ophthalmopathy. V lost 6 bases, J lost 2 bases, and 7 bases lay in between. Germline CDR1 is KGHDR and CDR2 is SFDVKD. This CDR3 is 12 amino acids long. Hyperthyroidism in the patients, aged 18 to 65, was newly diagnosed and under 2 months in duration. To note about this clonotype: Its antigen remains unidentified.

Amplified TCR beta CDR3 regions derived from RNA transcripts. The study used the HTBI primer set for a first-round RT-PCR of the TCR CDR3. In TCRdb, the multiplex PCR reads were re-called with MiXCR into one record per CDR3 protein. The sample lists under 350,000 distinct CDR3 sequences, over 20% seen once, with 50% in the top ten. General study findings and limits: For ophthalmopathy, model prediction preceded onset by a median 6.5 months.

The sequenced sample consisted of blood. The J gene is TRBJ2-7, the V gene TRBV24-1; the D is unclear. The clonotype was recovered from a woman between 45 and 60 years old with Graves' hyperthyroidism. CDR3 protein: CATSQNTYEQYF. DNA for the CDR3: TGTGCCACCAGTCAAAACACCTACGAGCAGTACTTC.